These T cell receptor beta chains were read from a single sample in a study of blood T cell repertoires in COVID-19. Data came from immunoSEQ multiplex PCR; TCRdb stores just in-frame clones and leaves some out. The data hold 130,000 to 150,000 clones, with 85% to 90% observed a single time. Sequenced: PBMCs or T cells enriched from blood (not recorded which). The source of these receptors is a man aged 55-75 years who had recovered from COVID-19. Both conserved end residues are part of each CDR3. D genes are given only for firm matches. Not every row has a clone size; where given, it reads once, few, many or a size class.

j_call d_call clone_size v_call cdr3_nt cdr3_aa
TRBJ2-5 TRBD1 NA TRBV10-1 TGCGCCAGCAGTGACAGGGGGCGTGAGACCCAGTACTTC CASSDRGRETQYF
TRBJ2-1 NA NA TRBV27 TGTGCCAGCAGTTTGAGTCCCTCCTACAATGAGCAGTTCTTC CASSLSPSYNEQFF
TRBJ2-3 TRBD1 NA TRBV3-1/TRBV3-2 TGTGCCAGCAGCCAACTAGGACAGGGGCCAGATACGCAGTATTTT CASSQLGQGPDTQYF
TRBJ2-5 TRBD2 NA TRBV28 TGTGCCAGCAGTTACCCGGGACTAGCGGGAGGGGAGACCCAGTACTTC CASSYPGLAGGETQYF
TRBJ1-1 NA NA TRBV4-1 TGCGCCAGCAGCCAAGAAGCGGGGGGGGGCTGGACTGAAGCTTTCTTT CASSQEAGGGWTEAFF
TRBJ1-3 NA few TRBV29-1 TGCAGCGTTGAAACGACAGGCTCTGGAAACACCATATATTTT CSVETTGSGNTIYF
TRBJ2-1 NA NA TRBV29-1 TGCAGCGTTGAAGTTGGCAACTACAATGAGCAGTTCTTC CSVEVGNYNEQFF
TRBJ1-5 NA NA TRBV6-5 TGTGCCAGCAGTCCGACAGGCATGGAGCCCCAGCATTTT CASSPTGMEPQHF
TRBJ1-1 TRBD1 NA TRBV19 TGTGCCAGTAGCTACGACGGGGACAGGCGGACTGAAGCTTTCTTT CASSYDGDRRTEAFF
TRBJ2-5 TRBD1 NA TRBV2 TGTGCCAGCAGCGGTTTAGGCAGGGGGCGGCGAGAGACCCAGTACTTC CASSGLGRGRRETQYF
TRBJ2-3 NA NA TRBV7-9 TGTGCCAGAGGCATAGCGGAGGAGGGCACAGATACGCAGTATTTT CARGIAEEGTDTQYF
TRBJ1-6 TRBD1 NA TRBV2 TGTGCCAGCAGTCCGACAGGGGTGAATTCACCCCTCCACTTT CASSPTGVNSPLHF
TRBJ1-5 NA NA TRBV15 TGTGCCACCAGCCCACCTGGACAGAGCAATCAGCCCCAGCATTTT CATSPPGQSNQPQHF
TRBJ2-1 NA NA TRBV7-9 TGTGCCAGCAGCTTAAACATCGGTCCAGGGTCCAATGAGCAGTTCTTC CASSLNIGPGSNEQFF
TRBJ1-2 NA NA TRBV7-9 TGTGCCAGCAGCTCAGGGGCGCCGACTGGCTACACCTTC CASSSGAPTGYTF
TRBJ2-1 TRBD1 NA TRBV7-3 TGTGCCAGCAGCCCCCCATGGACAGGGGGCTCTGAGCAGTTCTTC CASSPPWTGGSEQFF
TRBJ1-1 NA NA TRBV7-9 TGTGCCAGCAGCTTACAGCGGGGAACTGAAGCTTTCTTT CASSLQRGTEAFF
TRBJ2-7 TRBD1 NA TRBV29-1 TGCAGCGTTTACAGGGGGGATGAAGACGAGCAGTACTTC CSVYRGDEDEQYF
TRBJ2-3 NA few TRBV5-1 TGCGCCAGCAGCTTGGGTTTAGGCACAGATACGCAGTATTTT CASSLGLGTDTQYF
TRBJ1-1 NA NA TRBV9 TGTGCCAGCAGCGATAGCAGGGAGCGGGGGAACACTGAAGCTTTCTTT CASSDSRERGNTEAFF
TRBJ1-6 NA NA TRBV6-1 TGTGCCAGCAGTGCCCCCCGAGGGAGCTATAATTCACCCCTCCACTTT CASSAPRGSYNSPLHF
TRBJ1-4 NA NA TRBV6-5 TGTGCCAGCAGACTAGCCACAACTAATGAAAAACTGTTTTTT CASRLATTNEKLFF
TRBJ2-7 NA NA TRBV2 TGTGCCAGCAGTGAATATAACGAGCAGTACTTC CASSEYNEQYF
TRBJ2-2 NA NA TRBV7-3 TGTGCCAGCACCGCGGGGTCCCATGCTAGGGAGCTGTTTTTT CASTAGSHARELFF
TRBJ2-2 TRBD1 few TRBV9 TGTGCCAGCAGCGCAGAAAGTCCCGGGACAGGGTTGGACACCGGGGAGCTGTTTTTT CASSAESPGTGLDTGELFF
TRBJ1-4 TRBD1 few TRBV5-4 TGTGCCAGCAGCTGGGGCGGGACAGGGAATGAAAAACTGTTTTTT CASSWGGTGNEKLFF
TRBJ2-1 NA NA TRBV28 TGTGCCAGCAGTTCGACAAACAATGAGCAGTTCTTC CASSSTNNEQFF
TRBJ2-2 NA NA TRBV15 TGTGCCACCAGCGAGAGGGTGGCCGGGGAGCTGTTTTTT CATSERVAGELFF
TRBJ2-7 TRBD2 NA TRBV5-4 TGTGCCAGCAGCTTGGAGCGGGGGAGCGAGCAGTACTTC CASSLERGSEQYF
TRBJ1-1 TRBD1 NA TRBV5-8 TGTGCCAGCAAGGTACAGGGGACTGAAGCTTTCTTT CASKVQGTEAFF
TRBJ1-4 NA NA TRBV2 TGTGCCAGCGAGAATCAATTTACGGGATCCTCGGGTGAAAAACTGTTTTTT CASENQFTGSSGEKLFF
TRBJ2-1 NA NA TRBV21-1 TGTGCCAGCAGCAAAATAATCCGGGACAGGGCGTTAGGGGTGTGGATCTTC CASSKIIRDRALGVWIF
TRBJ2-2 NA NA TRBV29-1 TGCAGCGCCCGACCGTCGACTGTTCCCGGGGAGCTGTTTTTT CSARPSTVPGELFF